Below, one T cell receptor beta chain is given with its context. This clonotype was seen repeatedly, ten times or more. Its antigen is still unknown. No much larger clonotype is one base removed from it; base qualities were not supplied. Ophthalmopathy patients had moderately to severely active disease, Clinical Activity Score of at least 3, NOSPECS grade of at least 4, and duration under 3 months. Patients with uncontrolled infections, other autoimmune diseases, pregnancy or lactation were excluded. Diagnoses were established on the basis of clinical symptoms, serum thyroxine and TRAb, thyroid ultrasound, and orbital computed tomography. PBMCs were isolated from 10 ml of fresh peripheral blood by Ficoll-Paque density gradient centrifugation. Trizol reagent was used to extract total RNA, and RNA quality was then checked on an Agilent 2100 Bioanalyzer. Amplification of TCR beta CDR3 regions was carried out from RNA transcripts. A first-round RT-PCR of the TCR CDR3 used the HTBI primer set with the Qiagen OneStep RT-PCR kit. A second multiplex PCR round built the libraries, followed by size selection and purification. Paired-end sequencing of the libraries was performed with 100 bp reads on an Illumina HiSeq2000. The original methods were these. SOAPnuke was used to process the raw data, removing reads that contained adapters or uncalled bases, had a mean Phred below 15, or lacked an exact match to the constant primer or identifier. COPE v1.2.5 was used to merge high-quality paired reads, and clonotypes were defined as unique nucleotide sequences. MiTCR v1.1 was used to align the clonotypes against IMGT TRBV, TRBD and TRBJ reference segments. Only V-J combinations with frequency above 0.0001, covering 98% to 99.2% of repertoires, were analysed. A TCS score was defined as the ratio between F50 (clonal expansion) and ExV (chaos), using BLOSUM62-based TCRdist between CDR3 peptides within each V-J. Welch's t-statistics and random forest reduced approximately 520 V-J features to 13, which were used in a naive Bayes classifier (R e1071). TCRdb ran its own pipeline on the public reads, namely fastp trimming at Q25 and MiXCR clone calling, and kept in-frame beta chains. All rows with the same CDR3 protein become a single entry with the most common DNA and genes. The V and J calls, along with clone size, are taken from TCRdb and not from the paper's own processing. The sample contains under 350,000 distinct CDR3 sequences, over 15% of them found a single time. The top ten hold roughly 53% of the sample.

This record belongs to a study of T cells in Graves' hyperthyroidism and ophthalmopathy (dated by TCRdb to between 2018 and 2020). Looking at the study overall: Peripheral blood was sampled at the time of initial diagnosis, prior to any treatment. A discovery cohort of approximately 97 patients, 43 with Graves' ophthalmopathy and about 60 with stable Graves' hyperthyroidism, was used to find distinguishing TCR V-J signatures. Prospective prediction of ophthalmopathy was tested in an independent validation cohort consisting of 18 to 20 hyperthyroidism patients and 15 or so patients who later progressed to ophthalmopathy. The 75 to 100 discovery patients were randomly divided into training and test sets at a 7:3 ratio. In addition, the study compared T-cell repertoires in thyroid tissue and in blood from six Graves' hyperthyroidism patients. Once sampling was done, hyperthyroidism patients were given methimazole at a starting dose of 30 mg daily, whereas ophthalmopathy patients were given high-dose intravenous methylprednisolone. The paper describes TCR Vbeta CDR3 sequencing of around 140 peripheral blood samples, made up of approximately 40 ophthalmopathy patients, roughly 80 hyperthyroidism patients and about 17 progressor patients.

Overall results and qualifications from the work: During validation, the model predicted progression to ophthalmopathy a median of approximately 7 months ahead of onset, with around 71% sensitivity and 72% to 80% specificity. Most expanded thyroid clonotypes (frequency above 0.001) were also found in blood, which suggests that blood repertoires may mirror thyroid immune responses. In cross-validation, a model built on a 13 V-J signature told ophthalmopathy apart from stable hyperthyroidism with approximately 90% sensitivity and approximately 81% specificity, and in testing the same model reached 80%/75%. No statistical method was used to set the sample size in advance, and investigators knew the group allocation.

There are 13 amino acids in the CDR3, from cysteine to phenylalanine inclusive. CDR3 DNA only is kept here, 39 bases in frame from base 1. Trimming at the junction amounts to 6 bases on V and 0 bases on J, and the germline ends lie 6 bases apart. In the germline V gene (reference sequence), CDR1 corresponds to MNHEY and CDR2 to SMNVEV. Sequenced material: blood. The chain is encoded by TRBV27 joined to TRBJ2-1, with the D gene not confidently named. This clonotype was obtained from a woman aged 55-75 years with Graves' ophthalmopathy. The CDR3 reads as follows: CASRTDSYNEQFF. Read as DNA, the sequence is TGTGCCAGCAGAACAGACTCCTACAATGAGCAGTTCTTC.